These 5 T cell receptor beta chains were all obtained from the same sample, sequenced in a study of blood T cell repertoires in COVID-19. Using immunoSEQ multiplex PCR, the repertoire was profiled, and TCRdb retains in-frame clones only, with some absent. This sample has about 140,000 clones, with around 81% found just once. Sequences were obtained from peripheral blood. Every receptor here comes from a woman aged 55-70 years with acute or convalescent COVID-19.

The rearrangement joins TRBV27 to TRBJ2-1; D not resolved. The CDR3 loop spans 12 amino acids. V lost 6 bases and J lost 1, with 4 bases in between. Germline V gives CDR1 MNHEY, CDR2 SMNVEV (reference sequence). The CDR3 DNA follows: TGTGCCAGCAGCCGGTCCTACAATGAGCAGTTCTTC. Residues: CASSRSYNEQFF.

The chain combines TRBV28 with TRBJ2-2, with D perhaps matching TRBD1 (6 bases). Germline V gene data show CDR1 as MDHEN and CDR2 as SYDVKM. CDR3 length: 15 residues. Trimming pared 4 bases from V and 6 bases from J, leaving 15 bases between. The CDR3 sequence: CASSSPPQGSGELFF. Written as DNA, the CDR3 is TGTGCCAGCAGTTCCCCCCCACAGGGATCCGGGGAGCTGTTTTTT.

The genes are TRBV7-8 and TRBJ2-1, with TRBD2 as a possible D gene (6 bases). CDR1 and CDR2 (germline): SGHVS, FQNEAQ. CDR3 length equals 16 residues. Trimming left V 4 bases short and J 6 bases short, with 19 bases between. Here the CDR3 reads CASSYYPLGSRNEQFF. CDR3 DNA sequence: TGTGCCAGCAGCTACTACCCACTCGGGAGTCGCAATGAGCAGTTCTTC.

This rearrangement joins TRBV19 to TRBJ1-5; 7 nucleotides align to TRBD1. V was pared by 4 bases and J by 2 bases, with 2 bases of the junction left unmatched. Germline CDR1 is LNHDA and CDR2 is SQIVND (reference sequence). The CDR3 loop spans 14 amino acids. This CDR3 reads CASSTTGGNQPQHF. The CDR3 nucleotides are TGTGCCAGTAGTACAACAGGGGGCAATCAGCCCCAGCATTTT.

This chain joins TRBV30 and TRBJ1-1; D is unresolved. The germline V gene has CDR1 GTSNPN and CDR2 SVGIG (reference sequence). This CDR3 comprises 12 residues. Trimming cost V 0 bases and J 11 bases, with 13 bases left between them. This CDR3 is CAWSVLSGRAFF. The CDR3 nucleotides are TGTGCCTGGAGTGTACTATCCGGGAGGGCTTTCTTT.